The present TCR beta chain was sequenced within a study of cytomegalovirus exposure and HLA in healthy donors. Study context: Among the 350 to 500 donors who were genotyped, about 84% fell in the genetic ancestry cluster that is associated with self-reported Caucasian donors. Study conclusions and caveats: It was in a later analysis that TCR association rates were seen to vary by HLA locus, highest for DRB1 and lowest for HLA-C.

For this clone: Its specificity is not known.

Primers: 60 Vbeta forward and 13 Jbeta reverse. Produced via immunoSEQ multiplex PCR; TCRdb's table is partial and in-frame only. The sample has around 210,000 clones, roughly 73% seen once. This receptor was taken from a boy younger than 18 in good health and CMV-seronegative. Sequencing input: PBMCs.

The CDR3 here is CASSSGTGDGPLHF. The CDR3 nucleotides read TGTGCCAGCAGTTCCGGGACAGGGGATGGACCCCTCCACTTT. This chain uses TRBV2 with TRBJ1-6; 10 bases line up with TRBD1. The CDR3 is 14 residues long. The V gene end was trimmed by 5 bases and the J gene end by 12 bases; junction bases not matched to a gene: 7. Per germline, CDR1 SNHLY and CDR2 FYNNEI. The full variable domain, rest sourced from reference TRBV2 and TRBJ1-6, is EPEVTQTPSHQVTQMGQEVILRCVPISNHLYFYWYRQILGQKVEFLVSFYNNEISEKSEIFDDQFSVERPDGSNFTLKIRSTKLEDSAMYFCASSSGTGDGPLHFGNGTRLTVT.